A selection of T cell receptor beta chains follows, all from one sample in a study of blood T cell repertoires in COVID-19. The assay was immunoSEQ multiplex PCR, and TCRdb's table has in-frame clones only and misses some. The table includes fewer than 80,000 clones, more than 60% detected once. The sequencing sample was made of peripheral blood. Every receptor here comes from a man in his fifties or sixties with acute or convalescent COVID-19. CDR3s include the opening cysteine and the closing phenylalanine or tryptophan. D genes are given only for firm matches. A row's size may be missing; if present it is once, few, many or a size class.

TRBV30	TRBD2	few	TRBJ2-5	CAWSVESGMGTQYF	TGTGCCTGGAGTGTAGAGAGCGGGATGGGGACCCAGTACTTC
TRBV11-2	NA	NA	TRBJ1-1	CASSATGQLNTEAFF	TGTGCCAGCAGCGCAACCGGACAGCTGAACACTGAAGCTTTCTTT
TRBV30	NA	few	TRBJ2-3	CAWNQRGKDTQYF	TGTGCCTGGAATCAGAGGGGGAAAGATACGCAGTATTTT
TRBV9	NA	NA	TRBJ2-1	CASSVEVGGKEQFF	TGTGCCAGCAGCGTAGAGGTAGGGGGTAAGGAGCAGTTCTTC
TRBV2	TRBD2	NA	TRBJ2-7	CASRQGVAGGPYEQYF	TGTGCCAGCAGACAGGGGGTAGCGGGAGGGCCCTACGAGCAGTACTTC
TRBV30	TRBD1	NA	TRBJ2-7	CAWSDSPIGTGISYEQYF	TGTGCCTGGAGTGATTCGCCGATCGGGACAGGGATCTCCTACGAGCAGTACTTC
TRBV4-1	TRBD1	few	TRBJ2-7	CASSRSDRGVEQYF	TGCGCCAGCAGCCGATCGGACAGGGGAGTCGAGCAGTACTTC
TRBV27	NA	NA	TRBJ1-5	CASSNLVFDQPQHF	TGTGCCAGCAGCAATTTAGTGTTCGATCAGCCCCAGCATTTT
TRBV19	TRBD2	few	TRBJ2-2	CASNGEAGGPGELFF	TGTGCCAGTAACGGGGAGGCGGGAGGCCCCGGGGAGCTGTTTTTT
TRBV19	NA	NA	TRBJ2-3	CASSLLGARTDTQYF	TGTGCCAGTAGTTTATTGGGGGCCCGCACAGATACGCAGTATTTT
TRBV30	NA	NA	TRBJ2-1	CAWRSQGYEQFF	TGTGCCTGGAGGTCTCAGGGCTATGAGCAGTTCTTC
TRBV19	TRBD2	NA	TRBJ2-2	CASSTFVAGGNTGELFF	TGTGCCAGTAGTACCTTCGTAGCGGGAGGGAACACCGGGGAGCTGTTTTTT
TRBV7-9	NA	NA	TRBJ1-5	CASSLGPEPQHF	TGTGCCAGCAGCTTAGGTCCCGAGCCCCAGCATTTT
TRBV5-5	NA	NA	TRBJ1-3	CASSLGEGVSGNTIYF	TGTGCCAGCAGCTTGGGGGAGGGGGTCTCTGGAAACACCATATATTTT
TRBV4-1	TRBD1	NA	TRBJ2-5	CASRKGTGLQETQYF	TGCGCCTCCCGGAAAGGGACAGGCCTCCAAGAGACCCAGTACTTC
TRBV7-3	TRBD1	few	TRBJ2-6	CASSLYSLGQGDNSGANVLTF	TGTGCCAGCAGCTTATATTCGTTGGGACAGGGCGATAACTCTGGGGCCAACGTCCTGACTTTC
TRBV29-1	NA	NA	TRBJ1-2	CSVQGYGGYTF	TGCAGCGTTCAGGGGTATGGCGGCTACACCTTC
TRBV3-1/TRBV3-2	TRBD1	few	TRBJ2-3	CASSLTGGATDTQYF	TGTGCCAGCAGTTTAACAGGGGGCGCGACAGATACGCAGTATTTT
TRBV24-1	NA	medium-sized	TRBJ2-2	CATSDRQKSRSGELFF	TGTGCCACCAGTGACCGTCAGAAAAGTCGCTCCGGGGAGCTGTTTTTT
TRBV7-9	NA	NA	TRBJ1-3	CASAPGELGNTIYF	TGTGCCAGCGCCCCCGGGGAGCTTGGAAACACCATATATTTT
TRBV2	TRBD1	NA	TRBJ1-5	CASSEGQQYQPQHF	TGTGCCAGCAGTGAGGGACAGCAGTATCAGCCCCAGCATTTT
TRBV5-1	NA	NA	TRBJ1-4	CASREGPNEKLFF	TGCGCCAGCAGGGAGGGTCCTAATGAAAAACTGTTTTTT
TRBV7-2	NA	NA	TRBJ1-2	CASSFSREAGYTF	TGTGCCAGCAGCTTCAGCAGGGAAGCTGGCTACACCTTC
TRBV11-2	NA	NA	TRBJ2-5	CASSRGTEQETQYF	TGTGCCAGCAGCCGCGGGACAGAGCAAGAGACCCAGTACTTC
TRBV20-1	NA	NA	TRBJ2-7	CSASPRTAASSYEQYF	TGCAGTGCTAGTCCCCGGACAGCGGCGTCCTCCTACGAGCAGTACTTC
TRBV3-1/TRBV3-2	TRBD2	NA	TRBJ2-5	CASSQSFGGDQETQYF	TGTGCCAGCAGCCAGTCTTTCGGGGGGGACCAAGAGACCCAGTACTTC
TRBV11-3	TRBD1	NA	TRBJ2-2	CASSLGGGGNTGELFF	TGTGCCAGCAGCTTAGGAGGGGGCGGAAACACCGGGGAGCTGTTTTTT
TRBV30	TRBD1	NA	TRBJ1-1	CAWSLTGGLNTEAFF	TGTGCCTGGAGTCTAACAGGGGGCCTGAACACTGAAGCTTTCTTT
TRBV5-1	NA	NA	TRBJ1-4	CASSYSDSLNEKLFF	TGCGCCAGCAGCTACTCGGACAGCCTTAATGAAAAACTGTTTTTT
TRBV19	NA	NA	TRBJ1-1	CASSIQGGNTEAFF	TGTGCCAGTAGTATTCAGGGAGGGAACACTGAAGCTTTCTTT
TRBV3-1/TRBV3-2	NA	few	TRBJ1-1	CASSQSETEAFF	TGTGCCAGCAGCCAATCGGAGACTGAAGCTTTCTTT
TRBV29-1	TRBD1	NA	TRBJ1-1	CSGGGDRGIKSEAFF	TGCAGCGGTGGAGGCGACAGGGGAATAAAATCTGAAGCTTTCTTT
TRBV2	NA	NA	TRBJ2-7	CASSEGGGESYEQYF	TGTGCCAGCAGTGAAGGGGGGGGCGAATCCTACGAGCAGTACTTC
TRBV6-6	TRBD1	NA	TRBJ2-2	CASSTGTGLAGELFF	TGTGCCAGCAGTACCGGGACAGGGTTGGCCGGGGAGCTGTTTTTT
TRBV7-9	TRBD1	NA	TRBJ2-2	CASSERDRNTGELFF	TGTGCCAGCAGCGAACGGGACAGAAACACCGGGGAGCTGTTTTTT
TRBV5-6	NA	NA	TRBJ2-3	CASTLLAVGDTQYF	TGTGCCAGCACCCTACTAGCCGTGGGAGATACGCAGTATTTT
TRBV12-3/TRBV12-4	TRBD1	NA	TRBJ1-2	CASSRQGSYGYTF	TGTGCCAGCAGTCGACAGGGCAGCTATGGCTACACCTTC
TRBV5-6	NA	NA	TRBJ1-2	CARPRRDYGYTF	TGTGCCAGACCCAGGAGGGACTATGGCTACACCTTC
TRBV11-2	NA	NA	TRBJ2-7	CASSLLAVFTHEQYF	TGTGCCAGCAGCTTATTAGCGGTCTTTACCCACGAGCAGTACTTC
TRBV5-4	TRBD2	NA	TRBJ2-5	CASSGGAGLIETQYF	TGTGCCAGCAGCGGCGGGGCGGGACTAATAGAGACCCAGTACTTC
TRBV28	TRBD1	few	TRBJ1-1	CASSPGGGYTEAFF	TGTGCCAGCAGCCCGGGAGGGGGCTACACTGAAGCTTTCTTT
TRBV2	NA	NA	TRBJ2-3	CASRTQGTSTDTQYF	TGTGCCAGCAGGACACAGGGGACTAGCACAGATACGCAGTATTTT
TRBV19	NA	NA	TRBJ1-3	CASSITASSGNTIYF	TGTGCCAGTAGTATCACAGCAAGCTCTGGAAACACCATATATTTT
TRBV14	TRBD1	NA	TRBJ1-6	CASSRGTDYRPLHF	TGTGCCAGCAGCCGCGGGACAGATTACCGCCCCCTCCACTTT
TRBV12-5	TRBD2	once	TRBJ2-2	CASGFHPGGPTGELFF	TGTGCTAGTGGTTTCCACCCGGGGGGTCCAACCGGGGAGCTGTTTTTT